This TCR beta chain emerged from a study of graft-versus-host responses after intestinal transplantation (dated by TCRdb to about 2021). Background for the entire study: The transplants that recipients received were multivisceral, liver-intestinal, or isolated intestinal. Bulk TCR-beta CDR3 sequencing was used to track graft-versus-host and host-versus-graft alloreactive T cell clones in the graft, circulation and bone marrow after intestinal transplantation. A peak of at least 4% donor T cells among recipient peripheral blood mononuclear cells was the definition used for donor T cell macrochimerism. To identify alloreactive clones, pre-transplant mixed lymphocyte reaction products were sequenced and compared with unstimulated pre-transplant donor and recipient T cells. Samples from a few later patients were sequenced in-house on an Illumina MiSeq with MiXCR processing rather than by the commercial service. Every recipient was given anti-thymocyte globulin induction, then maintenance tacrolimus and steroids for about three years. Of the roughly 23 intestinal transplant recipients enrolled in the cohort, one of whom was a retransplant, a few patients without pretransplant specimens were excluded.

Note on this clone: Its antigen is still unknown. Within one base of it there is no much larger clone, and no base qualities were kept.

Library method: the immunoSEQ multiplex PCR assay. High-throughput TCR-beta CDR3 sequencing of genomic DNA from most patients was performed by Adaptive Biotechnologies. The authors' analysis ran thus. Adaptive's ImmunoSEQ software was the source of the TCR sequencing data for roughly 19 patients, while three other patients were processed with MiXCR and VDJtools. CDR3 nucleotide sequences shared between donor and recipient were removed because their origin could not be assigned. Alloreactive clones required at least 2-fold expansion over unstimulated cells and minimum CFSE-low frequency of 0.002% (template counts) or 0.001% (read counts). Clones were considered mappable if detected in sequenced pre-transplant spleen, lymph node, or MLR CFSE-low populations of the donor or recipient. Cumulative frequency of alloreactive clones was calculated as a percentage of all sequences weighted by copy number. TCRdb obtained this table from immuneACCESS and retained in-frame rearrangements with V and J assigned. These tables miss some clones; where compared with another copy, unresolved V genes account for less than half of the shortfall, and the remainder is unexplained. V and J calls and clone size are given by that table; D and trimming were obtained from the DNA. The sample data list 80,000 or so clones, and 80% to 95% of these were observed just once. The ten biggest clones cover roughly 0.7% of the sample.

Blood samples were collected up to 4 times in the first month after transplant and then at least monthly when available. CDR1 and CDR2 are drawn from the germline V gene: KGHSH, LQKENI. Here V drops 2 bases and J drops 4 bases, and the junction holds 9 bases not matched to any gene. The CDR3 runs 18 amino acids, cysteine and phenylalanine included. Only CDR3 DNA is held: 54 bases, read in frame from base 1. Points the paper makes about the study in general: High GvH to HvG T cell clonal ratios were observed in the allografts of patients with donor T cell macrochimerism. The conclusions were limited by the relatively low number and heterogeneity of the intestinal transplant patients. GvH clones were found in recipient bone marrow, and some of the GvH clones appeared earlier in ileal mucosa or blood, which is consistent with an intestinal mucosal origin. Early after transplant, peak levels of circulating GvH clones were found to be associated with declines in HvG clones.

The starting material was PBMCs, obtained 98 days after intestinal transplantation. Recombination joined TRBV18 with TRBJ2-1; TRBD2 fits 12 bases in the junction. The TCR comes from a human patient who received an intestinal transplant, so some T cells may come from the graft donor. DNA sequence: TGTGCCAGCTCACCATGGCTAGCGGGAGGGAGATCTTACAATGAGCAGTTCTTC. Its protein reads: CASSPWLAGGRSYNEQFF.